This note documents a single T cell receptor beta chain sequence. Its antigen is undetermined. This table comes from immunoSEQ multiplex PCR, and its TCRdb copy is limited to in-frame clones, with some not included. The sample comprises approximately 44,000 clones, around nine tenths of which are singletons, and 10% to 15% rests with the top ten. This sample is drawn from a study of OX40 agonist ivuxolimab in advanced cancers. The overall study: Patients received ivuxolimab, an agonistic anti-OX40 (CD134) antibody. General study results and limits: Dose levels from 0.1 to 3.0 mg/kg saw CD4+ and CD8+ blood T cells expand clonally by week 6.

Trimming pared 3 bases from V and 1 base from J, leaving 15 bases between. CDR1 is MDHEN and CDR2 is SYDVKM in the germline V gene. CDR3 length equals 16 residues. The sample in question was CD4+ or CD8+ T cells sorted from blood, obtained in a trial of the OX40 agonist ivuxolimab. The source is an adult with an advanced solid tumor such as melanoma, head and neck, liver or kidney cancer. The chain combines TRBV28 with TRBJ1-1, with D hard to call. Here the CDR3 reads CASSFPPGMKNTEAFF. The CDR3 DNA sequence: TGTGCCAGCAGTTTCCCCCCTGGCATGAAGAACACTGAAGCTTTCTTT.